The 10 T cell receptor beta chains given below trace back to one sample, sequenced in a study of blood T cell repertoires in COVID-19. Clones were sequenced by immunoSEQ multiplex PCR, and TCRdb holds only the in-frame ones, with some missing. The sample shows 200,000 or so clones, 88% of them seen only once. The sample taken for sequencing was PBMCs or T cells enriched from blood (not recorded which). The receptors derive from a woman in her twenties or thirties who had recovered from COVID-19.

The CDR3 loop reads CASSLTSPGTGELFF. In DNA form, the CDR3 reads TGTGCCAGCAGTTTGACTAGCCCTGGCACCGGGGAGCTGTTTTTT. The chain couples TRBV6-2 or TRBV6-3 to TRBJ2-2; 7 positions agree with TRBD2. The CDR3 runs 15 residues. Trimming cost V 4 bases and J 4 bases; bases outside gene matches: 6. The germline gives CDR1 MNHEY, CDR2 SVGEGT.

The rearrangement joins TRBV28 to TRBJ1-2; the match to TRBD1 covers 10 bases. J was trimmed by 3 bases and V by 5 bases; bases with no gene match: 9. The CDR3 contains 16 residues. Germline V gives CDR1 MDHEN, CDR2 SYDVKM. The CDR3 DNA reads as TGTGCCAGCAGTAGACAGGGGGCCCCCTTCCACTATGGCTACACCTTC. This encodes CASSRQGAPFHYGYTF.

The rearrangement uses TRBV4-1 and TRBJ2-1; no clear D. With 4 bases removed from V and 11 bases from J, the gap between germline ends came to 18 bases. The germline CDR1 and CDR2 sequences are MGHRA and YSYEKL. This CDR3 comprises 14 residues. CDR3 residues: CASSRVMPIPQQFF. The CDR3 DNA reads as TGCGCCAGCAGCCGCGTCATGCCAATACCTCAGCAGTTCTTC.

The chain combines TRBV29-1 with TRBJ2-5; possibly TRBD2 for D (6 bases). Trimming removed 3 bases at V and 4 bases at J, with 15 bases between. Germline-derived CDR1 and CDR2 are SQVTM and ANQGSEA. This CDR3 comprises 14 residues. The CDR3 DNA follows: TGCAGCGTTGACCTCGCGGGGTCGGGAGAGACCCAGTACTTC. Residues: CSVDLAGSGETQYF.

V is TRBV19 and J is TRBJ2-7, with TRBD2 identical over 9 bases. The V gene's germline CDR1 is LNHDA and CDR2 SQIVND (reference sequence). Trimming at V came to 5 bases and at J to 2 bases, leaving 4 bases not matched to a gene. The CDR3 runs 14 residues. In nucleotides, the CDR3 is TGTGCCAGTAGTTTACTAGCGGGCACCTACGAGCAGTACTTC. It translates to CASSLLAGTYEQYF. Complete variable domain (other parts from reference TRBV19 and TRBJ2-7): DGGITQSPKYLFRKEGQNVTLSCEQNLNHDAMYWYRQDPGQGLRLIYYSQIVNDFQKGDIAEGYSVSREKKESFPLTVTSAQKNPTAFYLCASSLLAGTYEQYFGPGTRLTVT.

This sequence joins TRBV4-3 and TRBJ1-1, with 7 bases matching TRBD1. This CDR3 comprises 18 residues. V shed 2 bases and J 0 bases; nucleotides not matched to a gene: 12. Germline CDR1 and CDR2: LGHNA and YSLEER. The CDR3 DNA follows: TGCGCCAGCAGCCAAATTTTAGCCGGGACAGTTATGAACACTGAAGCTTTCTTT. Translation gives CASSQILAGTVMNTEAFF.

V is TRBV6-5 and J is TRBJ2-1; 7 positions agree with TRBD2. CDR3 length: 16 amino acids. Germline V CDR1 and CDR2: MNHEY, SVGAGI. The junction had 9 bases not matched to a gene; V was cut back by 2 bases and J by 5 bases. The CDR3 sequence is CASSYLAWRGNNEQFF. The CDR3 DNA follows: TGTGCCAGCAGTTACCTCGCGTGGCGGGGGAACAATGAGCAGTTCTTC.

The gene calls are TRBV3-1 (or the pseudogene TRBV3-2) and TRBJ1-5, with TRBD1 matching 10 bases. This CDR3 has 16 amino acids. J was trimmed by 5 bases and V by 1 base; bases with no gene match: 5. The germline CDR1 and CDR2 sequences are LGHDT and YNNKEL (reference sequence). For the CDR3, the DNA is TGTGCCAGCAGCCAAGGACAGGGGGCGACGGATCAGCCCCAGCATTTT. Translating it yields CASSQGQGATDQPQHF.

V is TRBV3-1 (or the pseudogene TRBV3-2) and J is TRBJ2-5; perhaps TRBD2 as D (6 bases). The CDR3 is 16 residues long. The germline V and J ends were trimmed by 1 base and 3 bases, with 15 bases remaining between them. CDR1 and CDR2 from the germline V gene are LGHDT and YNNKEL (reference sequence). The CDR3 DNA is TGTGCCAGCAGCCAAGGCTCTAGCGTTTTGAAAGAGACCCAGTACTTC. Translated: CASSQGSSVLKETQYF.

This rearrangement joins TRBV4-1 to TRBJ1-1; tentative D call: TRBD1 (5 bases). Trimming removed 10 bases from V and 5 bases from J, with 17 bases in between. The CDR3 length is 13 residues. From germline, CDR1 is MGHRA and CDR2 YSYEKL. The CDR3 nucleotides read TGCGCCACTGCGACAGCCGTGGAGACTGAAGCTTTCTTT. This codes for CATATAVETEAFF.